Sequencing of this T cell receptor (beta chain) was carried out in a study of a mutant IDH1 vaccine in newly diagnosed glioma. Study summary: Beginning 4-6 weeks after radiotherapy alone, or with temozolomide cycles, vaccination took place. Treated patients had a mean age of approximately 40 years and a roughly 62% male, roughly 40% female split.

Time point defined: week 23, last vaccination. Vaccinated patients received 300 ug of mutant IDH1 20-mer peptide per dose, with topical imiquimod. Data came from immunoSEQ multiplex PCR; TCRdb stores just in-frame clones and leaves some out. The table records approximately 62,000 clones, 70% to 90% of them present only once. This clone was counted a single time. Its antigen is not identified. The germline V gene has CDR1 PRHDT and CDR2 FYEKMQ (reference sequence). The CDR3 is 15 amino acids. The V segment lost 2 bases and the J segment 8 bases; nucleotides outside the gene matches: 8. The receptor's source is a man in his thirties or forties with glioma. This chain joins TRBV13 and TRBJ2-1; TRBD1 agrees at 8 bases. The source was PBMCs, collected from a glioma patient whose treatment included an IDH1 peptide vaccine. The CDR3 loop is CASSLTDDRGYEQFF. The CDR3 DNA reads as TGTGCCAGCAGCTTAACCGACGACAGGGGCTATGAGCAGTTCTTC.